This T cell receptor beta chain stems from a study of patients and donors after allogeneic stem cell transplantation. Trimming removed 6 bases at V and 0 bases at J, with 14 bases between. The CDR3 is 15 amino acids. CDR1 and CDR2 from the germline V gene are LNHDA and SQIVND (reference sequence). TCRdb re-called the RT-PCR reads with MiXCR, one entry per CDR3 protein. The sample has 150,000 to 250,000 distinct CDR3 sequences; 40% to 45% are singletons. This clonotype has just a few counts. The chain combines TRBV19 with TRBJ1-1; unclear D gene. The TCR was taken from a human donor who was either an allogeneic HSCT recipient or a stem cell or donor lymphocyte infusion donor (not recorded which). It is not recorded whose cells these are; they may come from a transplant donor. Source material: blood, either unsorted or a sorted T cell fraction (not recorded which). CDR3 residues: CASRVPGLVNTEAFF. The CDR3 DNA reads TGTGCCAGTAGGGTTCCCGGGCTTGTGAACACTGAAGCTTTCTTT. Variable domain in full (rest from reference TRBV19 and TRBJ1-1): DGGITQSPKYLFRKEGQNVTLSCEQNLNHDAMYWYRQDPGQGLRLIYYSQIVNDFQKGDIAEGYSVSREKKESFPLTVTSAQKNPTAFYLCASRVPGLVNTEAFFGQGTRLTVV.